This T cell receptor (beta chain) derives from a study of shared clonotypes between healthy human individuals. Germline-derived CDR1 and CDR2 are SEHNR and FQNEAQ (reference sequence). The CDR3 runs 15 residues. V lost 3 bases to trimming and J lost 0 bases, with 12 bases between them. Turning to this clone: Its target is not known.

Findings of the study overall: Although depth was large, rarefaction showed that sequencing of the sorted subsets was incomplete.

Data came from immunoSEQ multiplex PCR; TCRdb stores just in-frame clones and leaves some out. The data show 2 million to 2.5 million clones, about 94% seen once. This sequence joins TRBV7-9 and TRBJ2-7; D perhaps matches TRBD2 (6 bases). The receptor comes from a man in his late teens or twenties in good health. The source material was naive CD4+ T cells sorted from blood. This sample's subset: CD45RA+ positively selected. CDR3 in DNA: TGTGCCAGCAGCTTGGAGGGATCCCGCTCCTACGAGCAGTACTTC. Its translation is CASSLEGSRSYEQYF.